The sequence of this T cell receptor beta chain was determined in a study of blood T cell repertoires in COVID-19. Study at large: Acute-phase and convalescent COVID-19 samples originated in the United States, Italy and Spain. T cells, B-cell-depleted T cells, or PBMCs provided the cDNA or gDNA that served as material.

V was shortened by 2 bases and J by 4 bases, with 11 bases between the two germline ends. Germline CDR1 MNHEY, CDR2 SVGEGT. The CDR3 has 14 residues. In the source study's methods: Amplification from reference gene primers served as the basis for estimated nucleated cell counts. Here immunoSEQ multiplex PCR was the method, and the copy in TCRdb shows in-frame clones only, minus some. V, J and clone size derive from that table, while D and trimming were established from the DNA sequence. The sample has approximately 120,000 clones; approximately 84% are singletons. The receptor was derived from a human donor in a cohort sampled during active COVID-19. Source material: peripheral blood. The gene calls are TRBV6-2 or TRBV6-3 and TRBJ1-2; D remains ambiguous. The CDR3 DNA reads TGTGCCAGCAGTTACGGACCCCGGGGCTATGGCTACACCTTC. Translation: CASSYGPRGYGYTF.